This TCR beta chain came from a study of control samples from healthy donors and cancer patients. Sequenced by immunoSEQ multiplex PCR; TCRdb stores in-frame clones only, minus some. This sample yields around 78,000 clones, of which about 93% are seen a single time; around 5% belongs to the top ten. The germline gives CDR1 SEHNR, CDR2 FQNEAQ (reference sequence). V lost 7 bases and J lost 3, with 21 bases in between. This CDR3 has 16 residues. V is TRBV7-9 and J is TRBJ1-1; maybe TRBD1 (6 bases). Sequenced sample: blood. The source is a woman under 30 in good health. Here the CDR3 DNA reads TGTGCCAGCACCAAGTCAACAGGGCATCGGGACACTGAAGCTTTCTTT. It translates to CASTKSTGHRDTEAFF. Looking up the rest from reference TRBV7-9 and TRBJ1-1 gives the full variable domain: DTGVSQNPRHKITKRGQNVTFRCDPISEHNRLYWYRQTLGQGPEFLTYFQNEAQLEKSRLLSDRFSAERPKGSFSTLEIQRTEQGDSAMYLCASTKSTGHRDTEAFFGQGTRLTVV.